One TCR beta chain is described in this entry. As yet, its antigen is unknown. The entry originates in a study of shared clonotypes between healthy human individuals. Study results and caveats: Shared clonotypes across all four donors exceeded non-shared ones in generation probability. Memory subsets generally showed smaller estimated richness than naive subsets did.

Using immunoSEQ multiplex PCR, the repertoire was profiled, and TCRdb retains in-frame clones only, with some absent. The sample carries more than 1,200,000 clones, around 98.5% recorded once. Donors comprised healthy HIV-negative adults lacking recent acute infections or vaccinations. Naive CD4+ cells were CD45RA-selected; the remaining cells were memory. V lost 5 bases and J lost 4, with 26 bases in between. The CDR3 extends over 18 amino acids. CDR1 SNHLY and CDR2 FYNNEI come from the germline V gene. V usage is TRBV2 and J usage is TRBJ1-1, with a weak D call TRBD1 (6 bases). The sequencing input was naive CD4+ T cells sorted from blood. As to subset: CD45RA+ positively selected. The clonotype was recovered from a man younger than 40 in good health. In DNA form, the CDR3 reads TGTGCCAGCAGTCCGATGGGCCTGCTTGGGGGCTTGGGCACTGAAGCTTTCTTT. Translation: CASSPMGLLGGLGTEAFF.